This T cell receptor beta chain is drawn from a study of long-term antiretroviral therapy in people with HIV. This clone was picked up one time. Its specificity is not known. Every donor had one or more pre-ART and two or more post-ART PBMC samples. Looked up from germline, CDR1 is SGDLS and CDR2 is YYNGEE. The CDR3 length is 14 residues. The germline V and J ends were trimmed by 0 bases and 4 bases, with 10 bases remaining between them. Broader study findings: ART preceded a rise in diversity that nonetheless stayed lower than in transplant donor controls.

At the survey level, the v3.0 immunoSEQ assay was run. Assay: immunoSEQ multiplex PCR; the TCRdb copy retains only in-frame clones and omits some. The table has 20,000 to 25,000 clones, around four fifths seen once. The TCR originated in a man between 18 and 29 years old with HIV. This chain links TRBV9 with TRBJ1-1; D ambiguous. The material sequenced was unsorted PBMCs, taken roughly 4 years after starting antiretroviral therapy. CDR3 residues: CASSVVGGSTEAFF. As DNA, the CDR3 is TGTGCCAGCAGCGTAGTTGGAGGGTCCACTGAAGCTTTCTTT.